The 30 T cell receptor beta chains listed next were all sequenced from one sample in a study of CD8 T cells in ankylosing spondylitis. TCRdb reprocessed the 5' RACE reads with MiXCR, giving one entry per CDR3 protein. The sample yields a few hundred thousand distinct CDR3 sequences, 17% seen once. No antigens are known for them. The study's findings and limits: Fewer than ten highly homologous variants made up a TCR beta motif, and this motif appeared characteristic of ankylosing spondylitis blood.

Sequenced material: blood, either unsorted or a sorted T cell fraction (not recorded which). The receptor source for this set is a male donor with ankylosing spondylitis.

This clonotype has at least ten counts. The V call is TRBV29-1, the J call TRBJ2-3, with 8 bases fitting TRBD2. In germline, CDR1 is SQVTM, CDR2 ANQGSEA. This CDR3 is built from 15 residues. The junction had 14 bases not matched to a gene; V was cut back by 7 bases and J by 5 bases. The CDR3 DNA reads as TGCAGCGCTCGATCGGCGGGTGCGGGAGGAGATACGCAGTATTTT. This encodes CSARSAGAGGDTQYF.

The chain is built from TRBV3-1 and TRBJ2-1; no definite D call. V was clipped by 3 bases and J by 5 bases, with 5 bases between them. Germline V CDR1 and CDR2: LGHDT, YNNKEL (reference sequence). CDR3 length: 12 residues. CDR3 protein: CASSHKNNEQFF. The CDR3 DNA reads as TGTGCCAGCAGCCACAAAAACAATGAGCAGTTCTTC.

CDR3: CASRRDRGGTEAFF. Written as DNA, the CDR3 is TGTGCCAGTAGACGTGACAGGGGGGGGACTGAAGCTTTCTTT. V is TRBV7-2 and J is TRBJ1-1, with 9 bases identical to TRBD1. With 9 bases clipped from V and 5 bases from J, the junction kept 10 bases outside the gene matches. CDR1 SGHTA and CDR2 FQGNSA come from the germline V gene. This CDR3 comprises 14 residues.

The chain is built from TRBV6-2 or TRBV6-3 and TRBJ2-2; tentatively, D is TRBD1 (5 bases). This CDR3 region has 15 residues. CDR1 is MNHEY and CDR2 is SVGEGT in the germline V gene. V lost 0 bases to trimming and J lost 6 bases, with 11 bases between them. DNA for the CDR3: TGTGCCAGCAGTTACTCCTCCAGGGTGGCCGGGGAGCTGTTTTTT. This encodes CASSYSSRVAGELFF.

This chain joins TRBV11-2 and TRBJ2-3, with 7 nucleotides matching TRBD2. The CDR3 spans 16 residues. Germline values: CDR1 SGHAT, CDR2 FQNNGV. With 0 bases clipped from V and 3 bases from J, the junction kept 6 bases outside the gene matches. The CDR3 loop reads CASSLDWSGGTDTQYF. The CDR3, as DNA: TGTGCCAGCAGCTTAGATTGGTCCGGGGGGACAGATACGCAGTATTTT. The variable domain in full, completed from reference TRBV11-2 and TRBJ2-3, reads EAGVAQSPRYKIIEKRQSVAFWCNPISGHATLYWYQQILGQGPKLLIQFQNNGVVDDSQLPKDRFSAERLKGVDSTLKIQPAKLEDSAVYLCASSLDWSGGTDTQYFGPGTRLTVL.

V and J are TRBV7-8 and TRBJ1-1, with TRBD1 matching 8 bases. The length of the CDR3 is 13 residues. The trim removed 5 bases at V and 6 bases at J, leaving 5 bases unmatched. CDR1 is SGHVS, CDR2 FQNEAQ, per germline. This CDR3 reads CASSVDRVPEAFF. The CDR3 coding sequence is TGTGCCAGCAGCGTGGACAGGGTCCCTGAAGCTTTCTTT.

The gene calls are TRBV10-3 and TRBJ2-5; 8 positions agree with TRBD2. J gave up 0 bases and V 3 bases, and 12 bases lay outside the gene matches. The CDR3 has 18 residues. The germline gives CDR1 ENHRY, CDR2 SYGVKD. Written as DNA, the CDR3 is TGTGCCATCAGTGAAGACATCGGGGCGGGGGGCGACCAAGAGACCCAGTACTTC. This sequence encodes CAISEDIGAGGDQETQYF.

The V and J genes are TRBV5-5 and TRBJ1-4; D remains unclear. The length of the CDR3 is 14 residues. The germline V gene encodes CDR1 SGHKS and CDR2 YYEKEE (reference sequence). V was cut by 6 bases and J by 8 bases, with 17 bases left in between. The CDR3 DNA reads as TGTGCCAGCACCACAGAGGTTGGCCCCGAAAAACTGTTTTTT. Protein product: CASTTEVGPEKLFF.

The chain couples TRBV29-1 to TRBJ2-7; D assignment may be TRBD1 or TRBD2 (5 bases each). V lost 0 bases to trimming and J lost 6 bases, with 9 bases between them. Germline lookup yields CDR1 SQVTM and CDR2 ANQGSEA. This CDR3 comprises 12 residues. CDR3 nucleotide sequence: TGCAGCGTTGAAGACGGGACGATCGAGCAGTACTTC. This sequence encodes CSVEDGTIEQYF.

This clonotype has only a few counts. The genes are TRBV7-2 and TRBJ1-1; 11 bases line up with TRBD1. The CDR3 sequence is 15 residues long. The junction had 4 bases not matched to a gene; V was cut back by 3 bases and J by 4 bases. Germline V lookup: CDR1 SGHTA, CDR2 FQGNSA. CDR3 sequence: CASSFWTGGFTEAFF. The DNA of the CDR3 is TGTGCCAGCAGCTTCTGGACAGGGGGCTTCACTGAAGCTTTCTTT.

V is TRBV4-1 and J is TRBJ2-5, with D possibly being TRBD2 (6 bases). The V end was cut by 0 bases, the J end by 6 bases, with 8 bases between. From germline, CDR1 is MGHRA and CDR2 YSYEKL. The CDR3 is 13 amino acids. CDR3 in amino acids: CASSQDLAQTQYF. Written as DNA, the CDR3 is TGCGCCAGCAGCCAAGATCTAGCGCAGACCCAGTACTTC.

This clonotype has ten or more counts. The chain couples TRBV12-3 or TRBV12-4 to TRBJ2-1; possible D gene TRBD2, 6 bases. CDR3 length equals 15 residues. Trimming pared 3 bases from V and 2 bases from J, leaving 11 bases between. CDR3 residues: CASSLGRGAYNEQFF. DNA of the CDR3: TGTGCCAGCAGTTTGGGGCGGGGAGCCTACAATGAGCAGTTCTTC.

The chain couples TRBV20-1 to TRBJ1-5; D is unresolved. Germline CDR1 DFQATT, CDR2 SNEGSKA (reference sequence). The V end lost 2 bases, the J end lost 0 bases, and 8 bases lay between the germline ends. CDR3 length: 14 amino acids. The CDR3: CSARPASSNQPQHF. For the CDR3, the DNA is TGCAGTGCTAGACCGGCCTCTAGCAATCAGCCCCAGCATTTT.

The V call is TRBV7-6, the J call TRBJ1-3; no clear D gene. The CDR3 totals 11 residues. Trimming removed 5 bases from V and 6 bases from J, with 5 bases in between. Germline loops: CDR1 SGHVS, CDR2 FNYEAQ. Here the CDR3 reads CASSHSNTIYF. CDR3 nucleotide sequence: TGTGCCAGCAGCCACTCAAACACCATATATTTT. Complete variable domain (other parts from reference TRBV7-6 and TRBJ1-3): GAGVSQSPRYKVTKRGQDVALRCDPISGHVSLYWYRQALGQGPEFLTYFNYEAQQDKSGLPNDRFSAERPEGSISTLTIQRTEQRDSAMYRCASSHSNTIYFGEGSWLTVV.

This clonotype was observed at least ten times. The chain has TRBV11-2 and TRBJ2-7; D gene uncertain. There are 14 residues in the CDR3. The V gene lost 4 bases and the J gene lost 2 bases, with 12 bases spanning the gap. Germline values: CDR1 SGHAT, CDR2 FQNNGV. The CDR3 region is CASSSPAFAYEQYF. The CDR3 DNA reads as TGTGCCAGCAGCTCCCCGGCGTTCGCCTACGAGCAGTACTTC.

This clonotype was seen at least ten times. V usage is TRBV29-1 and J usage is TRBJ2-7; D unclear. V dropped 6 bases and J dropped 0 bases, with 6 bases sitting between them. The germline CDR1 and CDR2 sequences are SQVTM and ANQGSEA. The CDR3 has 11 residues. The CDR3 protein is CSVRFSYEQYF. CDR3 DNA sequence: TGCAGCGTGCGGTTCTCCTACGAGCAGTACTTC.

In its sample, this clonotype was seen a few times. The V call is TRBV10-3, the J call TRBJ1-2; D is undetermined. The CDR3 extends over 13 amino acids. From germline, CDR1 is ENHRY and CDR2 SYGVKD. Trimming took 0 bases from V and 7 from J, leaving 9 bases between them. CDR3 nucleotide sequence: TGTGCCATCAGTGAGTCAGAGAGCCCTGGCTACACCTTC. Its protein product is CAISESESPGYTF.

This chain links TRBV2 with TRBJ2-1; D may be TRBD2 (6 bases). Looked up from germline, CDR1 is SNHLY and CDR2 is FYNNEI. V was shortened by 2 bases and J by 5 bases, with 13 bases between the two germline ends. This CDR3 contains 15 residues. CDR3 in amino acids: CASSESGLQHNEQFF. The CDR3 bases are TGTGCCAGCAGTGAATCGGGACTGCAACACAATGAGCAGTTCTTC.

The V call is TRBV3-1, the J call TRBJ1-5; D is uncertain. Germline V gene lookup returns CDR1 LGHDT and CDR2 YNNKEL (reference sequence). This CDR3 spans 15 amino acids. The germline V and J ends were trimmed by 2 bases and 5 bases, with 13 bases remaining between them. CDR3 bases: TGTGCCAGCAGCCAATCGGATACGGGGTATCAGCCCCAGCATTTT. It is translated as CASSQSDTGYQPQHF.

Many counts were recorded for this clonotype. The chain is built from TRBV12-3 or TRBV12-4 and TRBJ2-5; 10 bases match TRBD1. J lost 5 bases, V lost 1 base, and 4 bases had no gene match. The CDR3 covers 15 residues. The CDR3 sequence: CASSLGDRGTETQYF. In DNA, the CDR3 is TGTGCCAGCAGTTTAGGGGACAGGGGTACGGAGACCCAGTACTTC.

In DNA, the CDR3 is TGTGCCACCAGCAGACCTAGCGGGAGGGCCGCCTACAATGAGCAGTTCTTC. This codes for CATSRPSGRAAYNEQFF. The chain links TRBV15 to TRBJ2-1; the match to TRBD2 covers 12 bases. Germline V lookup: CDR1 LNHNV, CDR2 YYDKDF (reference sequence). CDR3 length: 17 residues. V dropped 2 bases and J dropped 2; count of bases not matched to a gene: 4.

The genes are TRBV6-1 and TRBJ1-5, with 7 bases matching TRBD1. Per the germline V gene, CDR1 is MNHNS and CDR2 is SASEGT. The CDR3 runs to 14 residues. The ends lost 6 bases at V and 5 bases at J; junction bases unmatched: 7. The CDR3 reads CASSDRAMDQPQHF. In DNA, the CDR3 is TGTGCCAGCAGCGACAGGGCTATGGATCAGCCCCAGCATTTT.

The chain joins TRBV2 to TRBJ2-1, with D possibly being TRBD1 (6 bases). V was clipped by 5 bases and J by 14 bases, with 13 bases between them. Germline V gives CDR1 SNHLY, CDR2 FYNNEI. There are 11 residues in the CDR3. CDR3 region: CASSLTGNKFF. In DNA, the CDR3 is TGTGCCAGCAGTCTCACAGGGAATAAGTTCTTC.

The table lists this clonotype with many counts. This sequence joins TRBV12-3 or TRBV12-4 and TRBJ2-5, with 7 bases fitting TRBD2. This CDR3 has 14 amino acids. With V trimmed by 5 bases and J by 4 bases, 7 bases remained unmatched. This CDR3 is CASSKGTGGETQYF. As DNA, the CDR3 is TGTGCCAGCAGTAAGGGGACGGGGGGAGAGACCCAGTACTTC.

This clonotype occurred a few times. The chain uses TRBV11-1 and TRBJ1-3; perhaps TRBD1 as D (5 bases). This CDR3 is built from 18 residues. V shed 5 bases and J shed 0 bases, with 20 bases lying between them. Germline V gene data show CDR1 as SGHAT and CDR2 as FQDESV (reference sequence). CDR3 in DNA: TGTGCCAGCAGCCCCCAGGGTGGAGTCCTTAACTCTGGAAACACCATATATTTT. Translation gives CASSPQGGVLNSGNTIYF.

V usage is TRBV7-9 and J usage is TRBJ2-1; perhaps TRBD2 as D (5 bases). The V and J ends lost 4 bases and 9 bases respectively, with 13 bases between them. CDR3 length: 13 amino acids. Germline V gives CDR1 SEHNR, CDR2 FQNEAQ (reference sequence). This CDR3 is CASSSRPEGEQFF. The CDR3 DNA is TGTGCCAGCAGCTCCCGACCTGAGGGTGAGCAGTTCTTC.

This clonotype was picked up a small number of times. The chain links TRBV7-9 to TRBJ2-1; unclear D gene. This CDR3 spans 17 amino acids. V shed 3 bases and J shed 7 bases, with 22 bases lying between them. Per germline, CDR1 SEHNR and CDR2 FQNEAQ (reference sequence). This CDR3 is CASSFTLRPLSGNEQFF. CDR3 nucleotides: TGTGCCAGCAGCTTTACACTCCGACCTCTCTCTGGAAATGAGCAGTTCTTC.

This clonotype was seen a few times. The rearrangement uses TRBV10-3 and TRBJ2-5; TRBD2 matches at 7 bases. The trim removed 6 bases at V and 5 bases at J, leaving 9 bases unmatched. CDR1 and CDR2 from the germline V gene are ENHRY and SYGVKD. The CDR3 sequence is 14 residues long. The CDR3 sequence: CAISATKAGETQYF. CDR3 bases: TGTGCCATCAGCGCGACTAAAGCGGGGGAGACCCAGTACTTC.

The chain has TRBV7-9 and TRBJ1-4; 9 bases are shared with TRBD1. J was trimmed by 1 base and V by 5 bases; bases with no gene match: 8. The CDR3 length is 17 residues. Germline V gene sequence: CDR1 SEHNR, CDR2 FQNEAQ (reference sequence). CDR3 bases: TGTGCCAGCAGCCAAATTGACAGGGGGAAAACTAATGAAAAACTGTTTTTT. It translates to CASSQIDRGKTNEKLFF.

This chain links TRBV6-1 with TRBJ1-3, with 7 bases identical to TRBD1. Per germline, CDR1 MNHNS and CDR2 SASEGT. The CDR3 has 14 amino acids. V trimming: 6 bases; J trimming: 0 bases; junction bases outside the gene matches: 2. The CDR3 DNA reads TGTGCCAGCAGACGGGACAGCTCTGGAAACACCATATATTTT. Translation gives CASRRDSSGNTIYF.